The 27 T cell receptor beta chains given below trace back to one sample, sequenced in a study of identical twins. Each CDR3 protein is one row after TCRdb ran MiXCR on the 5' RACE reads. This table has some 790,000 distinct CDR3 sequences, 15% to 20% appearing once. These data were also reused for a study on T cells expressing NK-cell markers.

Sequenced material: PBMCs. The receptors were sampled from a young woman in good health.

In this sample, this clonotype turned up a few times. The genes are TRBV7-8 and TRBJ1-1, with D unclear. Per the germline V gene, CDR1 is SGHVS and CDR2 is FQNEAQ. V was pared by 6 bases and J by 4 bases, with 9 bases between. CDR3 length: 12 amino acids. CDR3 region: CASSQASTEAFF. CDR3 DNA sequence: TGTGCCAGCAGTCAAGCCTCCACTGAAGCTTTCTTT.

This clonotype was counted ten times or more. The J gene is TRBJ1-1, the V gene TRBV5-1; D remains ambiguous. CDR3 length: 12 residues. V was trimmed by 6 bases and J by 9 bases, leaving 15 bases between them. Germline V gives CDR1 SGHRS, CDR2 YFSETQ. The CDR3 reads CASNEPLGKAFF. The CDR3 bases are TGCGCCAGCAACGAGCCTCTGGGAAAAGCTTTCTTT.

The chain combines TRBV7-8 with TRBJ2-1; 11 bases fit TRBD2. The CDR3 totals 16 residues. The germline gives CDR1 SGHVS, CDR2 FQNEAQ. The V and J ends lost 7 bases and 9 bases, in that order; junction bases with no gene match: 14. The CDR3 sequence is CASTSVAGGAEGEQFF. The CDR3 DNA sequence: TGTGCCAGCACTTCAGTAGCGGGGGGGGCTGAGGGTGAGCAGTTCTTC. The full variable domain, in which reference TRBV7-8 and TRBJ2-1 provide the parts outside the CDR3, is GAGVSQSPRYKVAKRGQDVALRCDPISGHVSLFWYQQALGQGPEFLTYFQNEAQLDKSGLPSDRFFAERPEGSVSTLKIQRTQQEDSAVYLCASTSVAGGAEGEQFFGPGTRLTVL.

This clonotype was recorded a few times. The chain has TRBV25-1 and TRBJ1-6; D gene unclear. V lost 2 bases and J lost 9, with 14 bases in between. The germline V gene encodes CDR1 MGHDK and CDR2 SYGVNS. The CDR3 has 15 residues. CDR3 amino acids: CASSERISRSSPLHF. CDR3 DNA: TGTGCCAGCAGTGAACGGATTTCTCGGAGTTCACCCCTCCACTTT.

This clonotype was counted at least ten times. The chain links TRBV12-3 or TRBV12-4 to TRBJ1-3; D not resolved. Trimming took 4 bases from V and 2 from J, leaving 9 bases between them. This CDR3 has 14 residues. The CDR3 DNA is TGTGCCAGCAGTTCCCATGCACCTGGAAACACCATATATTTT. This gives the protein CASSSHAPGNTIYF.

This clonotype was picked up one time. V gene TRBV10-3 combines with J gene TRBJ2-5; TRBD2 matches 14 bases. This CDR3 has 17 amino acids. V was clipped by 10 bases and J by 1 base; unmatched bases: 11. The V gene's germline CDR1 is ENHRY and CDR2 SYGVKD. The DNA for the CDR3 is TGTGCCACCCAAGGACTAGCGGGAGGACTACCCCAAGAGACCCAGTACTTC. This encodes CATQGLAGGLPQETQYF.

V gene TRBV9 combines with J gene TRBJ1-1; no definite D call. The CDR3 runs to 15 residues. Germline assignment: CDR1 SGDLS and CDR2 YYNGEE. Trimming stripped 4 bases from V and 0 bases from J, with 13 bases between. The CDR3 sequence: CASSPRPTMNTEAFF. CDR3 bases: TGTGCCAGCAGCCCCCGACCGACCATGAACACTGAAGCTTTCTTT.

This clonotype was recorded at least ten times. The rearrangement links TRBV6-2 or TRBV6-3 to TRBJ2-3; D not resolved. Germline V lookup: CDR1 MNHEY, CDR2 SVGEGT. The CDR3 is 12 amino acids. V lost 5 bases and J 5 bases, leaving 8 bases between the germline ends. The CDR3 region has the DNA TGTGCCAGCAGTCTCGTGGAAGATACGCAGTATTTT. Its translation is CASSLVEDTQYF.

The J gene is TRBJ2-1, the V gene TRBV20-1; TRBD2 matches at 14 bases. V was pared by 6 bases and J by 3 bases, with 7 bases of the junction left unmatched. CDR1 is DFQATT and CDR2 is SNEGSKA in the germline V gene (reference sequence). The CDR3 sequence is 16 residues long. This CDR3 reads CSATGGLAGDYNEQFF. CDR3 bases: TGCAGTGCAACGGGGGGACTAGCGGGGGACTACAATGAGCAGTTCTTC.

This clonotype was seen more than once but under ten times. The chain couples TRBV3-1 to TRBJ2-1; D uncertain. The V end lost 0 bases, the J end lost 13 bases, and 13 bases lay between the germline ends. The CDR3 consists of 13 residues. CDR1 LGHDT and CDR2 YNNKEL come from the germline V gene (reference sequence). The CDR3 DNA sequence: TGTGCCAGCAGCCAAGATAGGTACGTCACCCAGTTCTTC. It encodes CASSQDRYVTQFF.

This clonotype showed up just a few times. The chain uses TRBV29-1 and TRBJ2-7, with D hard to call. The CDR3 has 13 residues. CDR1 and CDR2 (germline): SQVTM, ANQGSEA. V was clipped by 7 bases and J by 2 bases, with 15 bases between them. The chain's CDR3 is CSATPGQPYEQYF. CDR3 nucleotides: TGCAGCGCTACACCGGGCCAACCCTACGAGCAGTACTTC.

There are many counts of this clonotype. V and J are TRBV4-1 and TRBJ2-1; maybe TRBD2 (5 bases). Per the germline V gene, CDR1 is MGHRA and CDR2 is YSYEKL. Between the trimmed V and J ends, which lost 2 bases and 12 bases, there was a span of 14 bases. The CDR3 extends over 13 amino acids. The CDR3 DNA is TGCGCCAGCAGCCAACCATTTCGGGGAGTGCAGTTCTTC. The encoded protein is CASSQPFRGVQFF.

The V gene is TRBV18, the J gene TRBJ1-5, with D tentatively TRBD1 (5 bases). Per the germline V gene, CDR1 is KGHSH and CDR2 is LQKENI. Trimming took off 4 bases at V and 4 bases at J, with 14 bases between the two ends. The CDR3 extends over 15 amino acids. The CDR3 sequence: CASSLIMGPNQPQHF. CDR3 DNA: TGTGCCAGCTCACTTATCATGGGACCAAATCAGCCCCAGCATTTT. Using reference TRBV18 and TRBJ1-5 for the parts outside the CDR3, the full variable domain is NAGVMQNPRHLVRRRGQEARLRCSPMKGHSHVYWYRQLPEEGLKFMVYLQKENIIDESGMPKERFSAEFPKEGPSILRIQQVVRGDSAAYFCASSLIMGPNQPQHFGDGTRLSIL.

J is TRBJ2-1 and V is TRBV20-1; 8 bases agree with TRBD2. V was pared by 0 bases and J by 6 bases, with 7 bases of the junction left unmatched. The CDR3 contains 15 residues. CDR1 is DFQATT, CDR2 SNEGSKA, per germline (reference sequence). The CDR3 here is CSARDLREGGNEQFF. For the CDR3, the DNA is TGCAGTGCTAGAGATCTCCGGGAGGGAGGCAATGAGCAGTTCTTC.

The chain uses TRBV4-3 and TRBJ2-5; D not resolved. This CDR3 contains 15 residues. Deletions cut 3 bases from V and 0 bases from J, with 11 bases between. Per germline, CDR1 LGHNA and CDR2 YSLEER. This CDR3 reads CASSQSLGYQETQYF. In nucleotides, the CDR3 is TGCGCCAGCAGCCAGTCGTTGGGGTACCAAGAGACCCAGTACTTC.

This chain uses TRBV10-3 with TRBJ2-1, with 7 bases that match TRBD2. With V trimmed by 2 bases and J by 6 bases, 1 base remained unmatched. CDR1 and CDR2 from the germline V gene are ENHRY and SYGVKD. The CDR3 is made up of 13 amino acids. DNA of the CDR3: TGTGCCATCAGTGAGGGACTAGTCAATGAGCAGTTCTTC. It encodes CAISEGLVNEQFF.

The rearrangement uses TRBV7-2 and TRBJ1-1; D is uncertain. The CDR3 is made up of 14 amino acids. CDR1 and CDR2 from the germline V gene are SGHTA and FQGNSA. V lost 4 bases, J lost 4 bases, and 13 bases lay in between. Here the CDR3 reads CASSSTPLSTEAFF. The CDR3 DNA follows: TGTGCCAGCAGCTCTACTCCCCTTTCCACTGAAGCTTTCTTT.

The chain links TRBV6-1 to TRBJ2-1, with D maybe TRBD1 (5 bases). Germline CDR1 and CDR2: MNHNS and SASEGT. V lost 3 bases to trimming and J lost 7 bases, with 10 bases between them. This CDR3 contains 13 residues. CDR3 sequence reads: CASSEGPRNEQFF. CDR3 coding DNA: TGTGCCAGCAGTGAGGGGCCGCGGAATGAGCAGTTCTTC.

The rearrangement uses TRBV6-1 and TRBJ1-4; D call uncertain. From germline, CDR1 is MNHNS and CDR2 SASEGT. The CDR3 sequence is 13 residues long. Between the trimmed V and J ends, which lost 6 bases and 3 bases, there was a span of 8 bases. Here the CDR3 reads CASRGAANEKLFF. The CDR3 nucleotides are TGTGCCAGCAGGGGTGCGGCTAATGAAAAACTGTTTTTT.

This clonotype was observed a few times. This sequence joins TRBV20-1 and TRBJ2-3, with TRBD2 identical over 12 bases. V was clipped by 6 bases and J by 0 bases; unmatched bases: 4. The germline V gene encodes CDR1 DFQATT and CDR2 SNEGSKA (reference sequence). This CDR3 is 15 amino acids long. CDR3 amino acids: CSATSGGTSTDTQYF. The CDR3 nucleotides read TGCAGTGCGACTAGCGGGGGAACTAGCACAGATACGCAGTATTTT.

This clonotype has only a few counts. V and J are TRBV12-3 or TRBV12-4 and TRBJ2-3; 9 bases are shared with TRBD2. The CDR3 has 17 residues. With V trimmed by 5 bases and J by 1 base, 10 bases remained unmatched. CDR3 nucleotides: TGTGCCAGCAGTGACGGGGCGGGAGGGCCGGGCACAGATACGCAGTATTTT. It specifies CASSDGAGGPGTDTQYF.

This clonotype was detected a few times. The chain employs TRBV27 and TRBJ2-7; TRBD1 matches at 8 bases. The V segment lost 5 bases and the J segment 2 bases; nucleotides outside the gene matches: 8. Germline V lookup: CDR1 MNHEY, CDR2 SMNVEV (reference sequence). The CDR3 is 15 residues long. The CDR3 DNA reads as TGTGCCAGCAGTCTTTCACGACAGGGGACCTACGAGCAGTACTTC. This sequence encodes CASSLSRQGTYEQYF.

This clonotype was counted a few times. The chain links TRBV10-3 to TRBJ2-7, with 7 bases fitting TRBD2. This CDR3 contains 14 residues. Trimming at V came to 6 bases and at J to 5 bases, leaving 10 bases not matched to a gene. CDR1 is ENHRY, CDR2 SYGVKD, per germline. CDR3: CAIRSPSGGNEQYF. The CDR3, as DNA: TGTGCCATCAGGAGCCCTAGCGGTGGGAACGAGCAGTACTTC.

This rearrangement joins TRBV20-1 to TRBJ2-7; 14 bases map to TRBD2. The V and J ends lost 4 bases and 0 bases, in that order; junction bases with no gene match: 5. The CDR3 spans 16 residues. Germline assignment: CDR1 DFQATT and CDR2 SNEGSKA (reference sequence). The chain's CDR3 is CSATRGTSGSSYEQYF. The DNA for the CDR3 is TGCAGTGCTACCCGGGGGACTAGCGGGAGCTCCTACGAGCAGTACTTC.

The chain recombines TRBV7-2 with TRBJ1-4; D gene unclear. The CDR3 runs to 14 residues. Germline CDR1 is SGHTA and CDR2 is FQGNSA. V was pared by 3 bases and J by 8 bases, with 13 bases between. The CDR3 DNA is TGTGCCAGCAGCTTGCCCTGGCAAGGGGAAAAACTGTTTTTT. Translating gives CASSLPWQGEKLFF.

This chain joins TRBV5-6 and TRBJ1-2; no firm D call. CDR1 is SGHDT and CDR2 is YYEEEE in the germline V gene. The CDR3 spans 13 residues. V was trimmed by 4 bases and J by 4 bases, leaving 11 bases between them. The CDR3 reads CASSGRMAYGYTF. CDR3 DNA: TGTGCCAGCAGCGGCCGGATGGCCTATGGCTACACCTTC.

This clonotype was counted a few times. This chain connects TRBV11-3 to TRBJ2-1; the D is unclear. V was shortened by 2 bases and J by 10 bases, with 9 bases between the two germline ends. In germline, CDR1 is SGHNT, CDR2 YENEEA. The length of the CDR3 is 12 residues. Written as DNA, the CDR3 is TGTGCCAGCAGCTTACCCGCGGCCGAGCAGTTCTTC. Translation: CASSLPAAEQFF.